This TCR beta chain was observed in a study of cytomegalovirus exposure and HLA in healthy donors. Study results and caveats: The tendency of first-cohort TCR clusters to co-occur in the 120 or so validation repertoires emerged from a later analysis.

V was pared by 2 bases and J by 4 bases, with 11 bases between. Germline lookup yields CDR1 MNHEY and CDR2 SMNVEV (reference sequence). CDR3 length: 14 amino acids. Worth noting for this clone: Its specificity is unknown.

The repertoire was sequenced with immunoSEQ multiplex PCR; TCRdb's copy has only in-frame clones and lacks some. The data contain around 130,000 clones, approximately 81% of them singletons. V usage is TRBV27 and J usage is TRBJ1-1, with D unclear. This clonotype originated in a woman in her twenties or thirties in good health and CMV-seronegative. The sequencing sample was made of PBMCs. CDR3 loop: CASSLTRRVTEAFF. CDR3 DNA sequence: TGTGCCAGCAGTTTAACTAGGCGGGTCACTGAAGCTTTCTTT.